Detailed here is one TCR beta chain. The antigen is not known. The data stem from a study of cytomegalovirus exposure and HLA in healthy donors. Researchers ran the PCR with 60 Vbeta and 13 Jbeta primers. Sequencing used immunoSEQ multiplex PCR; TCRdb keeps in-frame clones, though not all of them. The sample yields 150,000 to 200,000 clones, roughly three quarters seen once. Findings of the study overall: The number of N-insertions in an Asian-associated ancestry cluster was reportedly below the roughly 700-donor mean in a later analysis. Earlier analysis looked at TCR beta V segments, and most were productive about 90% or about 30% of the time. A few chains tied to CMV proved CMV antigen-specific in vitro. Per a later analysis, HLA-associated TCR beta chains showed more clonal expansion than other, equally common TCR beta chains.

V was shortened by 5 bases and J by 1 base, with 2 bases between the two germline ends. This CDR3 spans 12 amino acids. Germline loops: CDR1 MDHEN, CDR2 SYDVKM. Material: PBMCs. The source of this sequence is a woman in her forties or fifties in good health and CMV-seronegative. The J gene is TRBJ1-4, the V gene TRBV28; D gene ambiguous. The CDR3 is CASSLTNEKLFF. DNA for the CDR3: TGTGCCAGCAGTCTAACTAATGAAAAACTGTTTTTT. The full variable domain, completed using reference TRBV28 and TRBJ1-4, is DVKVTQSSRYLVKRTGEKVFLECVQDMDHENMFWYRQDPGLGLRLIYFSYDVKMKEKGDIPEGYSVSREKKERFSLILESASTNQTSMYLCASSLTNEKLFFGSGTQLSVL.